This passage covers 28 T cell receptor beta chains from one sample sequenced in a study of spatial heterogeneity in lung cancer. What these receptors recognize is not known. TCRdb re-called the 5' RACE reads through MiXCR, storing one row per CDR3 protein. The sample yields under 12,000 distinct CDR3 sequences, roughly 5.2% seen once. Study results and limitations: The study found that expanded intratumoral alpha and beta TCR counts tracked tumor mutation counts.

Time point reported: sample taken at primary tumor resection. The sample in question was lung tumor tissue, obtained at surgery. The receptor set was obtained from a male donor with early-stage non-small cell lung cancer.

This clonotype has ten or more counts. This beta chain lies outside the target of a library built for alpha chains; its clone size means little. V gene TRBV6-4 combines with J gene TRBJ1-6; TRBD1 matches at 8 bases. J gave up 7 bases and V 8 bases, and 7 bases lay outside the gene matches. The CDR3 sequence is 14 residues long. Germline CDR1 MRHNA, CDR2 SNTAGT. CDR3 sequence reads: CASSTGEENSPLHF. The CDR3, as DNA: TGTGCCAGCTCGACAGGGGAAGAGAATTCACCCCTCCACTTT.

About this clonotype itself: Being off target in a library aimed at alpha chains, this beta chain has a size of little meaning. The J gene is TRBJ2-3, the V gene TRBV7-8, with 10 nucleotides matching TRBD1. The CDR3 runs to 16 residues. The germline gives CDR1 SGHVS, CDR2 FQNEAQ. V shed 5 bases, J shed 4 bases, and the junction held 9 bases outside the gene matches. CDR3 sequence reads: CASSPKGQGGADTQYF. As DNA, the CDR3 is TGTGCCAGCAGCCCTAAAGGACAGGGGGGAGCAGATACGCAGTATTTT.

By frequency in the sample, this clonotype is medium-sized. This beta chain came through as a stray read in a library set up for alpha chains, and its size says little. This CDR3 reads CASSLGRGYKSTDTQYF. In DNA form, the CDR3 reads TGTGCCAGCAGCTTAGGGAGAGGGTACAAGAGCACAGATACGCAGTATTTT. The V call is TRBV7-9, the J call TRBJ2-3; D may be TRBD2 (5 bases). With 1 base removed from V and 0 bases from J, the gap between germline ends came to 14 bases. Germline V gives CDR1 SEHNR, CDR2 FQNEAQ (reference sequence). This CDR3 has 17 residues.

This clonotype occurred many times. The library was designed around alpha chains, so this beta chain is a stray read whose abundance carries little weight. The J gene is TRBJ2-3, the V gene TRBV10-3; a weak D match, TRBD2 (6 bases). The CDR3 has 17 amino acids. Trimming removed 6 bases at V and 4 bases at J, with 23 bases between. Germline values: CDR1 ENHRY, CDR2 SYGVKD. CDR3 sequence: CAIRDVQGEAISDTQYF. CDR3 DNA sequence: TGTGCCATCAGGGACGTGCAAGGGGAGGCGATCTCAGATACGCAGTATTTT.

There are many counts of this clonotype. As an off-target read in a library built for alpha chains, this beta chain has a frequency of little significance. V usage is TRBV28 and J usage is TRBJ1-2, with TRBD1 matching 7 bases. CDR3 length: 16 residues. With V trimmed by 4 bases and J by 1 base, 9 bases remained unmatched. Germline CDR1 is MDHEN and CDR2 is SYDVKM. In DNA form, the CDR3 reads TGTGCCAGCAGTTCCCGACAGGGATTGGGTAACTATGGCTACACCTTC. It translates to CASSSRQGLGNYGYTF.

At least ten counts were recorded for this clonotype. This beta chain is a stray read from a library made for alpha chains; its abundance is not meaningful. CDR3: CASSQGTTNTGELFF. The CDR3 region has the DNA TGTGCCAGCAGCCAAGGGACTACGAACACCGGGGAGCTGTTTTTT. The chain combines TRBV6-5 with TRBJ2-2; 7 positions agree with TRBD2. V trimming: 6 bases; J trimming: 0 bases; junction bases outside the gene matches: 4. The CDR3 consists of 15 residues. Germline loops: CDR1 MNHEY, CDR2 SVGAGI.

This clonotype was found a few times. The library was built for alpha chains, so this beta chain is an off-target read and its size means little. The chain has TRBV20-1 and TRBJ1-4; D unresolved. The germline CDR1 and CDR2 sequences are DFQATT and SNEGSKA (reference sequence). The CDR3 sequence is 13 residues long. The germline V and J ends were trimmed by 2 bases and 11 bases, with 15 bases remaining between them. The CDR3 region is CSARSPLAAKLFF. The DNA of the CDR3 is TGCAGTGCTAGATCTCCCTTGGCGGCCAAACTGTTTTTT.

This clonotype was recorded at least ten times. The size of this beta chain means little, since it is a stray read in a library made for alpha chains. The V gene is TRBV13, the J gene TRBJ2-2, with 7 bases matching TRBD1. V lost 3 bases and J lost 3; bases outside the gene matches: 4. The CDR3 totals 15 residues. Germline CDR1 is PRHDT and CDR2 is FYEKMQ (reference sequence). CDR3 coding DNA: TGTGCCAGCAGCTTGGTCCAGGGGGACACCGGGGAGCTGTTTTTT. Residues: CASSLVQGDTGELFF.

In this sample, this clonotype turned up many times. With the library built for alpha chains, this beta chain is off target and its frequency is not meaningful. The chain combines TRBV20-1 with TRBJ1-5, with no clear D. CDR1 DFQATT and CDR2 SNEGSKA come from the germline V gene (reference sequence). V was clipped by 5 bases and J by 5 bases, with 13 bases between them. The CDR3 has 13 residues. CDR3 nucleotide sequence: TGCAGTGCTTCAGCCTCCCGGGATCAGCCCCAGCATTTT. This translates into CSASASRDQPQHF.

This clonotype was seen a few times. This beta chain was picked up by a library intended for alpha chains and is off target, so its count carries little meaning. In DNA, the CDR3 is TGTGCCAGCAGACTAGCGGGAGGCGAGCAGTACTTC. Protein product: CASRLAGGEQYF. The V gene is TRBV6-1, the J gene TRBJ2-7; TRBD2 matches 12 bases. Germline V lookup: CDR1 MNHNS, CDR2 SASEGT. With V trimmed by 6 bases and J by 6 bases, 0 bases remained unmatched. The CDR3 totals 12 residues.

This clonotype occurred many times. This beta chain slipped into a library made for alpha chains as a stray read, so its size is not meaningful. V usage is TRBV25-1 and J usage is TRBJ2-3; possible D gene TRBD2, 5 bases. Trimming cost V 2 bases and J 3 bases, with 9 bases left between them. The CDR3 length is 14 residues. CDR1 and CDR2 from the germline V gene are MGHDK and SYGVNS. CDR3 sequence reads: CASSETGWTDTQYF. CDR3 nucleotide sequence: TGTGCCAGCAGTGAAACGGGATGGACAGATACGCAGTATTTT. The full variable domain, with the rest looked up from reference TRBV25-1 and TRBJ2-3, is EADIYQTPRYLVIGTGKKITLECSQTMGHDKMYWYQQDPGMELHLIHYSYGVNSTEKGDLSSESTVSRIRTEHFPLTLESARPSHTSQYLCASSETGWTDTQYFGPGTRLTVL.

The sample holds many counts of this clonotype. The library was built for alpha chains, so this beta chain is an off-target read and its size means little. The CDR3 DNA is TGTGCCAGCAGTTCGGGCGTCGGGGGAGGGAACACTGAAGCTTTCTTT. Translating it yields CASSSGVGGGNTEAFF. This sequence joins TRBV27 and TRBJ1-1, with D perhaps TRBD1 (5 bases). Germline V gene lookup returns CDR1 MNHEY and CDR2 SMNVEV (reference sequence). V was pared by 4 bases and J by 1 base, with 16 bases between. CDR3 length: 16 residues.

This clonotype was seen ten or more times. The library was prepared for alpha chains; this beta chain is a stray read, so its frequency means little. The genes are TRBV4-2 and TRBJ1-6; tentatively, D is TRBD1 (5 bases). The germline gives CDR1 LGHNA, CDR2 YNFKEQ. CDR3 length: 15 residues. V lost 4 bases, J lost 5 bases, and 12 bases lay in between. CDR3 in amino acids: CASSPKGANNSPLHF. The CDR3 nucleotides are TGTGCCAGCAGCCCCAAAGGGGCTAATAATTCACCCCTCCACTTT.

This clonotype showed up many times. The library was prepared for alpha chains; this beta chain is a stray read, so its frequency means little. This chain joins TRBV28 and TRBJ1-1; no clear D. Germline-derived CDR1 and CDR2 are MDHEN and SYDVKM. The CDR3 has 12 residues. The V and J ends lost 4 bases and 5 bases respectively, with 8 bases between them. This CDR3 reads CASSSRRTEAFF. The CDR3 DNA is TGTGCCAGCAGTTCCCGTAGGACTGAAGCTTTCTTT.

This clonotype was detected many times. This beta chain is a stray sequence in a library constructed for alpha chains; its clone size is not meaningful. This chain connects TRBV27 to TRBJ2-7; no clear D gene. The V end lost 7 bases, the J end lost 0 bases, and 13 bases lay between the germline ends. This CDR3 is built from 14 residues. Germline-derived CDR1 and CDR2 are MNHEY and SMNVEV (reference sequence). The CDR3 DNA reads TGTGCCAGCACTCCGACGAGGTACTCCTACGAGCAGTACTTC. Its protein is CASTPTRYSYEQYF.

This clonotype is judged medium-sized (0.01 to 0.1%). This beta chain appears as a stray read in a library generated for alpha chains; its size is not informative. The gene calls are TRBV19 and TRBJ1-5, with D unclear. This CDR3 contains 12 residues. Trimming stripped 4 bases from V and 9 bases from J, with 10 bases between. Germline CDR1 LNHDA, CDR2 SQIVND (reference sequence). This CDR3 reads CASSTAAPPQHF. CDR3 nucleotide sequence: TGTGCCAGTAGTACCGCTGCCCCGCCCCAGCATTTT.

This clonotype has at least ten counts. This beta chain is an off-target read within a library intended for alpha chains, so its frequency means little. This chain links TRBV28 with TRBJ1-3; 7 nucleotides agree with TRBD1. V trimming: 9 bases; J trimming: 4 bases; junction bases outside the gene matches: 6. CDR3 length: 13 amino acids. Germline-derived CDR1 and CDR2 are MDHEN and SYDVKM. CDR3 nucleotide sequence: TGTGCCAGTAAACAGGGGAACGGAAACACCATATATTTT. Protein: CASKQGNGNTIYF.

This clonotype was recorded many times. This beta chain came through as a stray read in a library set up for alpha chains, and its size says little. The V call is TRBV18, the J call TRBJ2-5, with D possibly called TRBD1 or TRBD2 (5 bases each). V was trimmed by 5 bases and J by 5 bases, leaving 21 bases between them. Germline assignment: CDR1 KGHSH and CDR2 LQKENI. This CDR3 is built from 16 residues. CDR3 nucleotides: TGTGCCAGCTCAAAAACCGGGACCGGGAAACGTGAGACCCAGTACTTC. Encoded protein: CASSKTGTGKRETQYF.

At least ten counts were recorded for this clonotype. Since the library was made to target alpha chains, this beta chain is a stray read and its abundance is not meaningful. The CDR3 sequence is CASSDFEVWEAIDATNEKLFF. In DNA form, the CDR3 reads TGTGCCAGCAGTGACTTTGAAGTCTGGGAAGCGATCGACGCAACTAATGAAAAACTGTTTTTT. This chain connects TRBV6-1 to TRBJ1-4; D is uncertain. The CDR3 totals 21 residues. Germline V lookup: CDR1 MNHNS, CDR2 SASEGT. Trimming stripped 3 bases from V and 0 bases from J, with 26 bases between.

This clonotype was observed many times. Little can be read into the size of this beta chain, an off-target read in a library designed for alpha chains. The chain employs TRBV7-9 and TRBJ2-3; perhaps TRBD2 as D (6 bases). Trimming pared 1 base from V and 0 bases from J, leaving 8 bases between. The CDR3 is 15 amino acids. CDR1 and CDR2 (germline): SEHNR, FQNEAQ (reference sequence). Here the CDR3 reads CASSLEGTSTDTQYF. CDR3 sequence (DNA): TGTGCCAGCAGCTTAGAAGGGACTAGCACAGATACGCAGTATTTT.

This clonotype was recorded at least ten times. This beta chain represents an off-target read in a library built for alpha chains; its size is of limited meaning. V and J are TRBV3-1 and TRBJ1-4, with D tentatively TRBD1 (6 bases). The CDR3 covers 12 residues. With 6 bases removed from V and 8 bases from J, the gap between germline ends came to 10 bases. Germline V gene data show CDR1 as LGHDT and CDR2 as YNNKEL (reference sequence). CDR3 bases: TGTGCCAGCAGTAGGGGGGAGGAAAAACTGTTTTTT. As protein: CASSRGEEKLFF.

In its sample, this clonotype was seen many times. This beta chain appears as a stray read in a library generated for alpha chains; its size is not informative. The chain recombines TRBV5-1 with TRBJ1-4; D perhaps matches TRBD1 (5 bases). The CDR3 runs 15 residues. V lost 0 bases, J lost 8 bases, and 14 bases lay in between. Germline V gene lookup returns CDR1 SGHRS and CDR2 YFSETQ. In DNA form, the CDR3 reads TGCGCCAGCAGCTTGGGAAACGGGGGATACGAAAAACTGTTTTTT. Its translation is CASSLGNGGYEKLFF.

Many counts were recorded for this clonotype. Since the library was made to target alpha chains, this beta chain is a stray read and its abundance is not meaningful. The rearrangement uses TRBV5-1 and TRBJ1-1; tentatively, D is TRBD1 (5 bases). The V and J ends lost 3 bases and 9 bases respectively, with 15 bases between them. This CDR3 contains 13 residues. Germline loops: CDR1 SGHRS, CDR2 YFSETQ. The CDR3 DNA reads TGCGCCAGCAGCTCGACAGATCAAGGACAAGCTTTCTTT. This codes for CASSSTDQGQAFF.

This clonotype was seen a few times. Since the library was made to target alpha chains, this beta chain is a stray read and its abundance is not meaningful. The chain couples TRBV20-1 to TRBJ1-2, with TRBD1 matching over 10 bases. CDR1 and CDR2 from the germline V gene are DFQATT and SNEGSKA (reference sequence). J gave up 4 bases and V 0 bases, and 5 bases lay outside the gene matches. The CDR3 has 15 residues. The CDR3 region is CSAREGQGGLYGYTF. The CDR3 coding sequence is TGCAGTGCTAGAGAAGGACAGGGGGGGCTCTATGGCTACACCTTC.

This clonotype was counted at least ten times. This beta chain came through as a stray read in a library set up for alpha chains, and its size says little. The chain carries TRBV2 and TRBJ2-5, with 7 bases matching TRBD1. The CDR3 extends over 14 amino acids. Germline V gene data show CDR1 as SNHLY and CDR2 as FYNNEI. Trimming cost V 6 bases and J 0 bases; bases outside gene matches: 4. CDR3 coding DNA: TGTGCCAGCAGCGCACAGGGGTACCAAGAGACCCAGTACTTC. It specifies CASSAQGYQETQYF. Using reference TRBV2 and TRBJ2-5 for the parts outside the CDR3, the full variable domain is EPEVTQTPSHQVTQMGQEVILRCVPISNHLYFYWYRQILGQKVEFLVSFYNNEISEKSEIFDDQFSVERPDGSNFTLKIRSTKLEDSAMYFCASSAQGYQETQYFGPGTRLLVL.

This clonotype was seen at least ten times. The library was designed around alpha chains, so this beta chain is a stray read whose abundance carries little weight. This chain uses TRBV20-1 with TRBJ1-1; tentatively, D is TRBD1 (5 bases). Trimming stripped 0 bases from V and 0 bases from J, with 8 bases between. The CDR3 is 14 residues long. CDR1 is DFQATT and CDR2 is SNEGSKA in the germline V gene (reference sequence). In DNA, the CDR3 is TGCAGTGCTAGAGAGGGGCAGATGAACACTGAAGCTTTCTTT. Translated, it gives CSAREGQMNTEAFF.

This clonotype was seen at least ten times. The library was designed around alpha chains, so this beta chain is a stray read whose abundance carries little weight. The chain links TRBV11-2 to TRBJ1-1; D is perhaps TRBD1 (5 bases). CDR3 length equals 16 residues. With 5 bases removed from V and 3 bases from J, the gap between germline ends came to 19 bases. Germline V gene sequence: CDR1 SGHAT, CDR2 FQNNGV. CDR3 region: CASSRSGGVRDTEAFF. CDR3 coding DNA: TGTGCCAGCAGCCGATCCGGAGGGGTGCGAGACACTGAAGCTTTCTTT.

This clonotype was picked up many times. Little can be read into the size of this beta chain, an off-target read in a library designed for alpha chains. The rearrangement links TRBV6-5 to TRBJ2-3; 9 nucleotides match TRBD2. Trimming at V came to 5 bases and at J to 7 bases, leaving 10 bases not matched to a gene. Germline lookup yields CDR1 MNHEY and CDR2 SVGAGI. This CDR3 has 15 residues. CDR3 nucleotide sequence: TGTGCCAGCAGTCGACTCCGCGGGAGGGCCAATACGCAGTATTTT. Its protein is CASSRLRGRANTQYF.